The 17 T cell receptor beta chains reported below all come from one sample, sequenced in a study of CD8 T cells in ankylosing spondylitis. MiXCR was run by TCRdb on the 5' RACE reads, yielding one entry per CDR3 protein. This sample yields some 250,000 distinct CDR3 sequences, of which more than 20% are seen a single time; 0.5% to 0.75% belongs to the top ten. Sequenced input: blood, either unsorted or a sorted T cell fraction (not recorded which). The receptors were sampled from a male donor with ankylosing spondylitis or in good health (not recorded which).

This clonotype has a single count. The chain is built from TRBV10-3 and TRBJ1-1; perhaps TRBD1 as D (6 bases). Trimming shortened V by 10 bases and J by 0 bases, and 21 bases separated the two germline ends. Germline-derived CDR1 and CDR2 are ENHRY and SYGVKD. The length of the CDR3 is 16 residues. CDR3 sequence reads: CATLKSTGQLNTEAFF. CDR3 sequence (DNA): TGTGCCACCCTCAAATCTACAGGGCAATTGAACACTGAAGCTTTCTTT.

Many counts were recorded for this clonotype. This rearrangement joins TRBV5-1 to TRBJ2-1; the match to TRBD2 covers 15 bases. V gave up 4 bases and J gave up 8 bases; unmatched junction bases: 4. CDR1 SGHRS and CDR2 YFSETQ come from the germline V gene. The CDR3 covers 15 residues. The CDR3 loop reads CASSPGLAGGHEQFF. As DNA, the CDR3 is TGCGCCAGCAGCCCCGGACTAGCGGGGGGGCATGAGCAGTTCTTC.

The chain uses TRBV12-3 or TRBV12-4 and TRBJ2-5, with 8 nucleotides matching TRBD1. With 7 bases clipped from V and 3 bases from J, the junction kept 10 bases outside the gene matches. CDR3 length: 15 amino acids. The CDR3 protein is CASTHGTGREETQYF. The CDR3 coding sequence is TGTGCCAGCACCCACGGGACAGGAAGGGAAGAGACCCAGTACTTC.

This chain uses TRBV6-1 with TRBJ2-3; the D is unclear. CDR3 size: 15 residues. Trimming pared 0 bases from V and 2 bases from J, leaving 9 bases between. Germline CDR1 and CDR2: MNHNS and SASEGT. The CDR3 here is CASSEAGRITDTQYF. CDR3 nucleotides: TGTGCCAGCAGTGAAGCCGGCAGGATCACAGATACGCAGTATTTT.

This clonotype was seen repeatedly, ten times or more. This chain uses TRBV10-3 with TRBJ2-5; the match to TRBD2 covers 9 bases. V lost 5 bases to trimming and J lost 2 bases; unmatched junction nucleotides: 3. The CDR3 is 14 residues long. In germline, CDR1 is ENHRY, CDR2 SYGVKD. The DNA of the CDR3 is TGTGCCATCAGTATTAGCGGGGGACAAGAGACCCAGTACTTC. Protein product: CAISISGGQETQYF.

The chain carries TRBV3-1 and TRBJ1-1, with a weak D call TRBD1 (5 bases). V was cut by 6 bases and J by 4 bases, with 18 bases left in between. Germline CDR1 LGHDT, CDR2 YNNKEL (reference sequence). There are 15 residues in the CDR3. This CDR3 reads CASSAGGRGGTEAFF. The CDR3 bases are TGTGCCAGCAGTGCAGGTGGACGGGGGGGCACTGAAGCTTTCTTT. Using reference TRBV3-1 and TRBJ1-1 for the parts outside the CDR3, the full variable domain is DTAVSQTPKYLVTQMGNDKSIKCEQNLGHDTMYWYKQDSKKFLKIMFSYNNKELIINETVPNRFSPKSPDKAHLNLHINSLELGDSAVYFCASSAGGRGGTEAFFGQGTRLTVV.

This rearrangement joins TRBV2 to TRBJ1-6, with D possibly TRBD1 on 5 matching bases. This CDR3 has 15 residues. Germline V gene data show CDR1 as SNHLY and CDR2 as FYNNEI. V lost 6 bases and J lost 7, with 16 bases in between. The DNA of the CDR3 is TGTGCCAGCAGCCAAATGGGGCAGGACAATTCACCCCTCCACTTT. Its translation is CASSQMGQDNSPLHF.

This clonotype was counted only a few times. The chain links TRBV20-1 to TRBJ1-4; D might be TRBD1 (6 bases). This CDR3 spans 12 amino acids. Germline loops: CDR1 DFQATT, CDR2 SNEGSKA (reference sequence). V was shortened by 6 bases and J by 7 bases, with 12 bases between the two germline ends. The CDR3: CSANRASEKLFF. The DNA for the CDR3 is TGCAGTGCGAACAGGGCTAGTGAAAAACTGTTTTTT.

This chain links TRBV7-2 with TRBJ2-1; D call uncertain. This CDR3 spans 15 amino acids. V lost 1 base and J lost 9, with 16 bases in between. CDR1 is SGHTA and CDR2 is FQGNSA in the germline V gene. The CDR3 DNA reads TGTGCCAGCAGCTTAGTGGGGAATGCGGCCGTTGAGCAGTTCTTC. Translation gives CASSLVGNAAVEQFF.

The chain joins TRBV6-1 to TRBJ1-3; 7 nucleotides align to TRBD1. The germline gives CDR1 MNHNS, CDR2 SASEGT. The CDR3 covers 14 residues. Unmatched junction bases numbered 5, after V lost 7 bases and J lost 2 bases. The CDR3 sequence: CASTLGTAGNTIYF. CDR3 in DNA: TGTGCCAGCACCCTCGGGACAGCTGGAAACACCATATATTTT.

The V gene is TRBV25-1, the J gene TRBJ2-7; 7 positions match TRBD1. Germline V gives CDR1 MGHDK, CDR2 SYGVNS. The CDR3 runs 12 residues. The J segment lost 9 bases and the V segment lost 4 bases, leaving 6 bases of the junction unmatched. CDR3 amino acids: CASSAGQDRQYF. CDR3 DNA sequence: TGTGCCAGCAGTGCTGGACAGGATAGGCAGTACTTC.

The sample holds a few counts of this clonotype. The chain has TRBV12-3 or TRBV12-4 and TRBJ1-5, with 9 bases that match TRBD1. Germline trimming cut 4 bases from V and 0 bases from J; bases unmatched to any gene: 10. The CDR3 consists of 18 residues. The DNA for the CDR3 is TGTGCCAGCAGTTCTACCAGACAGGGGGTTTTTAGCAATCAGCCCCAGCATTTT. Protein: CASSSTRQGVFSNQPQHF.

This clonotype has just a few counts. The rearrangement uses TRBV7-9 and TRBJ2-2, with D unclear. This CDR3 has 13 amino acids. Between the trimmed V and J ends, which lost 4 bases and 7 bases, there was a span of 10 bases. Germline V CDR1 and CDR2: SEHNR, FQNEAQ (reference sequence). Here the CDR3 reads CASSSGFGGELFF. CDR3 in DNA: TGTGCCAGCAGCTCAGGTTTTGGCGGGGAGCTGTTTTTT.

This rearrangement joins TRBV2 to TRBJ2-1; TRBD1 matches at 7 bases. The CDR3 has 16 amino acids. The junction had 11 bases not matched to a gene; V was cut back by 7 bases and J by 2 bases. Per germline, CDR1 SNHLY and CDR2 FYNNEI. This chain's CDR3 is CASTPDRSSTYNEQFF. The CDR3 DNA is TGTGCCAGCACCCCGGACAGGTCAAGCACCTACAATGAGCAGTTCTTC.

This clonotype was counted ten times or more. The V gene is TRBV7-8, the J gene TRBJ2-4, with 7 positions matching TRBD1. The CDR3 has 16 amino acids. The J segment lost 3 bases and the V segment lost 1 base, leaving 6 bases of the junction unmatched. Germline V gene lookup returns CDR1 SGHVS and CDR2 FQNEAQ. DNA for the CDR3: TGTGCCAGCAGCTTAGTAGGGGGCGACGGCAAAAACATTCAGTACTTC. This sequence encodes CASSLVGGDGKNIQYF.

This clonotype was picked up many times. The chain uses TRBV3-1 and TRBJ1-1; D not certain. V shed 0 bases and J shed 1 base, with 9 bases lying between them. There are 15 residues in the CDR3. CDR1 LGHDT and CDR2 YNNKEL come from the germline V gene (reference sequence). CDR3 region: CASSQDGMGNTEAFF. CDR3 nucleotides: TGTGCCAGCAGCCAAGATGGGATGGGGAACACTGAAGCTTTCTTT. The whole variable domain, filled in from reference TRBV3-1 and TRBJ1-1, reads DTAVSQTPKYLVTQMGNDKSIKCEQNLGHDTMYWYKQDSKKFLKIMFSYNNKELIINETVPNRFSPKSPDKAHLNLHINSLELGDSAVYFCASSQDGMGNTEAFFGQGTRLTVV.

In its sample, this clonotype was seen many times. The chain is built from TRBV20-1 and TRBJ2-5, with TRBD1 matching 8 bases. Germline loops: CDR1 DFQATT, CDR2 SNEGSKA (reference sequence). The V gene end was trimmed by 4 bases and the J gene end by 5 bases; junction bases not matched to a gene: 6. This CDR3 is built from 13 residues. CDR3 DNA sequence: TGCAGTGCTACCCGCAACAGGGGGGAGACCCAGTACTTC. Translation gives CSATRNRGETQYF.